These 10 T cell receptor beta chains came from one sample sequenced in a study of OX40 agonist ivuxolimab in advanced cancers. Libraries were prepared by immunoSEQ multiplex PCR; TCRdb keeps only in-frame clonotypes and omits some of them. The table shows about 76,000 clones, with around 87% occurring only once. The sequencing here drew on CD4+ or CD8+ T cells sorted from blood, taken in a trial of the OX40 agonist ivuxolimab. These receptors were collected from an adult with an advanced solid tumor such as melanoma, head and neck, liver or kidney cancer.

The chain joins TRBV27 to TRBJ2-1, with D perhaps TRBD1 (5 bases). V lost 5 bases and J lost 3, with 20 bases in between. This CDR3 is 17 amino acids long. Per germline, CDR1 MNHEY and CDR2 SMNVEV (reference sequence). The CDR3 DNA follows: TGTGCCAGCAGTGTGTCCCAGGGCGCCAACTTCTACAATGAGCAGTTCTTC. This sequence encodes CASSVSQGANFYNEQFF.

V usage is TRBV6-6 and J usage is TRBJ2-2; D is perhaps TRBD1 (6 bases). CDR3 length: 12 residues. Germline loops: CDR1 MNHNY, CDR2 SVGAGI (reference sequence). Trimming left V 7 bases short and J 4 bases short, with 7 bases between. This CDR3 is CASNRATGELFF. CDR3 bases: TGTGCCAGCAACAGGGCCACCGGGGAGCTGTTTTTT.

The gene calls are TRBV7-2 and TRBJ2-7; 8 nucleotides line up with TRBD2. CDR1 and CDR2 (germline): SGHTA, FQGNSA. CDR3 length equals 15 residues. V trimming: 2 bases; J trimming: 3 bases; junction bases outside the gene matches: 6. Written as DNA, the CDR3 is TGTGCCAGCAGCTTAAGGGGCGGGGGGAACTACGAGCAGTACGTC. This encodes CASSLRGGGNYEQYV.

The rearrangement joins TRBV30 to TRBJ1-2, with D unresolved. Trimming cost V 1 base and J 3 bases, with 6 bases left between them. The CDR3 runs 12 residues. From germline, CDR1 is GTSNPN and CDR2 SVGIG (reference sequence). CDR3 DNA sequence: TGTGCCTGGAGTGGTAGGGACTATGGCTACACCTTC. This gives the protein CAWSGRDYGYTF.

This clone was seen a handful of times. The chain combines TRBV7-2 with TRBJ2-3; 9 nucleotides agree with TRBD1. Germline V gives CDR1 SGHTA, CDR2 FQGNSA. After removal of 1 base from V and 0 bases from J, the junction contained 2 bases not matched to a gene. The CDR3 loop spans 16 amino acids. CDR3 region: CASSLGGQGSTDTQYF. CDR3 sequence (DNA): TGTGCCAGCAGCTTAGGAGGACAGGGGAGCACAGATACGCAGTATTTT.

V is TRBV30 and J is TRBJ2-2; 8 bases align to TRBD1. CDR3 size: 14 residues. J gave up 7 bases and V 1 base, and 5 bases lay outside the gene matches. Germline CDR1 GTSNPN, CDR2 SVGIG (reference sequence). The DNA of the CDR3 is TGTGCCTGGAGTGAAACAGGGGGAGGCGGGGAGCTGTTTTTT. It codes for CAWSETGGGGELFF. Variable domain in full (rest from reference TRBV30 and TRBJ2-2): SQTIHQWPATLVQPVGSPLSLECTVEGTSNPNLYWYRQAAGRGLQLLFYSVGIGQISSEVPQNLSASRPQDRQFILSSKKLLLSDSGFYLCAWSETGGGGELFFGEGSRLTVL.

The V and J genes are TRBV5-6 and TRBJ2-7; 7 bases map to TRBD1. CDR3 length: 13 amino acids. Germline V lookup: CDR1 SGHDT, CDR2 YYEEEE. Losses at the gene ends were 1 base for V and 12 bases for J; bases not matched to a gene: 10. CDR3 bases: TGTGCCAGCAGCTTGACCCGACAGGGTCGGGGGTACGTC. This codes for CASSLTRQGRGYV.

This chain joins TRBV5-8 and TRBJ1-5, with 7 bases matching TRBD1. Looked up from germline, CDR1 is SGHTS and CDR2 is YDEGEE. After removal of 4 bases from V and 0 bases from J, the junction contained 10 bases not matched to a gene. The CDR3 length is 17 residues. This CDR3 reads CASSLARDSFSNQPQHF. The CDR3 coding sequence is TGTGCCAGCAGCCTAGCCCGGGACAGCTTTAGCAATCAGCCCCAGCATTTT.

V gene TRBV20-1 combines with J gene TRBJ1-3; D gene ambiguous. The CDR3 consists of 10 residues. Trimming cost V 6 bases and J 2 bases, with 2 bases left between them. Germline V gene sequence: CDR1 DFQATT, CDR2 SNEGSKA (reference sequence). The CDR3 nucleotides are TGCAGTGCGGCTGGAAACACCATATATTTT. Encoded protein: CSAAGNTIYF.

This sequence joins TRBV19 and TRBJ1-1; TRBD1 might be the D (5 bases). Trimming took 5 bases from V and 2 from J, leaving 12 bases between them. The CDR3 length is 14 residues. The germline V gene has CDR1 LNHDA and CDR2 SQIVND (reference sequence). The CDR3 reads CASSSTEINTEAFF. CDR3 nucleotides: TGTGCCAGTAGTTCGACAGAGATCAACACTGAAGCTTTCTTT.